This TCR beta chain was retrieved from a study of OX40 agonist ivuxolimab in advanced cancers. In the study overall: Dosing consisted of intravenous ivuxolimab at 0.01 to 10 mg/kg every 2 weeks. Allowance was made for prior anti-PD-1, anti-PD-L1 or anti-CTLA-4 therapy, and 40% to 45% had some.

The V gene lost 3 bases and the J gene lost 6 bases, with 6 bases spanning the gap. CDR3 length: 12 amino acids. Germline values: CDR1 LNHDA, CDR2 SQIVND (reference sequence). TCRdb keeps only in-frame clones here, not all; method: immunoSEQ multiplex PCR. The sample contains tens of thousands of clones, more than 85% of which appear only once. The sequence came from an adult with an advanced solid tumor such as melanoma, head and neck, liver or kidney cancer. The genes are TRBV19 and TRBJ1-5; D is uncertain. Specimen: CD4+ or CD8+ T cells sorted from blood, collected in a trial of the OX40 agonist ivuxolimab. CDR3 sequence: CASSMGSQPQHF. The CDR3 bases are TGTGCCAGTAGTATGGGGTCTCAGCCCCAGCATTTT.